Listed below are T cell receptor beta chains from one sample, sequenced in a study of cytomegalovirus exposure and HLA in healthy donors. The repertoire was sequenced with immunoSEQ multiplex PCR; TCRdb's copy has only in-frame clones and lacks some. Of just over 150,000 clones in the sample, over 75% are singletons; the top ten hold around 0.96%. The sequenced material came from PBMCs. The source is a woman aged 50 to 60 in good health and CMV-seropositive. Each CDR3 is given with its conserved first and last residue. D genes are given only for firm matches. Some rows mark clone size as missing; the rest say once, few, many or name a class of expanded clone.

v_gene,j_gene,abundance,d_gene,CDR3nt,CDR3aa
TRBV2,TRBJ2-1,.,TRBD2,TGTGCCAGCTCGGGGACTAGCGGGAGAAATGAGCAGTTCTTC,CASSGTSGRNEQFF
TRBV9,TRBJ1-1,.,TRBD1,TGTGCCAGCAGCGTACAGGGGGAAATGAACACTGAAGCTTTCTTT,CASSVQGEMNTEAFF
TRBV14,TRBJ1-5,.,.,TGTGCCAGCAGCCAAGGCGCGGATCAGCCCCAGCATTTT,CASSQGADQPQHF
TRBV2,TRBJ1-5,few,TRBD1,TGTGCCAGCAGTATTGACACAGGGGTTAGCAATCAGCCCCAGCATTTT,CASSIDTGVSNQPQHF
TRBV19,TRBJ2-1,.,TRBD2,TGTGCCAGTAGTATAGGGGGGTCCAGCGGGAGGTCCTTCTTTAACAATGAGCAGTTCTTC,CASSIGGSSGRSFFNNEQFF
TRBV6-6,TRBJ2-1,few,.,TGTGCCAGCAGTTACCCGGACAGGTCGGGGGATGAGCAGTTCTTC,CASSYPDRSGDEQFF
TRBV4-1,TRBJ1-5,.,.,TGCGCCAGCAGCCAAGCCTCCGGGACACTTAATCAGCCCCAGCATTTT,CASSQASGTLNQPQHF
TRBV7-2,TRBJ2-3,.,TRBD2,TGTGCCAGCAGCCCAACGCGGGCGGGGGGGTATGATACGCAGTATTTT,CASSPTRAGGYDTQYF
TRBV10-3,TRBJ2-1,few,.,TGTGCCATCTGGGGGGACCAGCTGGGGGAGCAGTTCTTC,CAIWGDQLGEQFF
TRBV9,TRBJ2-1,.,.,TGTGCCAGCAGCGTATTCGGTCGGCCCGCGGGCTACTCCTACAATGAGCAGTTCTTC,CASSVFGRPAGYSYNEQFF
TRBV27,TRBJ2-1,once,.,TGTGCCAGCAGTTTGCGGTCGAGCTCCTACAATGAGCAGTTCTTC,CASSLRSSSYNEQFF